Listed below are T cell receptor beta chains from one sample, sequenced in a study of PD-L1 blockade in urothelial cancer. Produced via immunoSEQ multiplex PCR; TCRdb's table is partial and in-frame only. Of around 93,000 clones in the sample, around 78% were seen once. The sample in question was PBMCs, obtained around atezolizumab (anti-PD-L1) treatment. These receptors came from a man between 65 and 80 years old with urothelial cancer. Each CDR3 is given with its conserved first and last residue. A D gene is named only where the DNA matches it firmly. Some rows have no size entry. The others give once, few or many, or a class for an expanded clone.

j_gene: TRBJ1-2
d_gene: TRBD1
v_gene: TRBV4-3
abundance: NA
CDR3nt: TGCGCCAGCAGCCAAGTGGACAGGGGCGTATACGGCTACACCTTC
CDR3aa: CASSQVDRGVYGYTF

j_gene: TRBJ1-1
d_gene: NA
v_gene: TRBV7-9
abundance: NA
CDR3nt: TGTGCCAGCAGCTTTGAGGGGAACACTGAAGCTTTCTTT
CDR3aa: CASSFEGNTEAFF

j_gene: TRBJ2-2
d_gene: TRBD2
v_gene: TRBV19
abundance: NA
CDR3nt: TGTGCCAGTAGGACAGCGGGAGCTTTCACCGGGGAGCTGTTTTTT
CDR3aa: CASRTAGAFTGELFF

j_gene: TRBJ2-7
d_gene: NA
v_gene: TRBV6-5
abundance: NA
CDR3nt: TGTGCCAGCGCCGACACGGTTGTGGGGGGTTACGAGCAGTACTTC
CDR3aa: CASADTVVGGYEQYF

j_gene: TRBJ2-7
d_gene: TRBD2
v_gene: TRBV7-2
abundance: NA
CDR3nt: TGTGCCAGCAGCTTAAGGACTAGCGGGTACGAGCAGTACTTC
CDR3aa: CASSLRTSGYEQYF

j_gene: TRBJ1-2
d_gene: TRBD1
v_gene: TRBV4-2
abundance: once
CDR3nt: TGTGCCAGCAGCCAAGATAAGAGACAGGGTATCAATGGCTACACCTTC
CDR3aa: CASSQDKRQGINGYTF

j_gene: TRBJ1-2
d_gene: NA
v_gene: TRBV6-5
abundance: NA
CDR3nt: TGTGCCAGCACCGCGATACAGGCTGGAATCTATGGCTACACCTTC
CDR3aa: CASTAIQAGIYGYTF

j_gene: TRBJ2-3
d_gene: NA
v_gene: TRBV15
abundance: few
CDR3nt: TGTGCCACCAGCAGAGCCCAGGGGAGGGGCACAGATACGCAGTATTTT
CDR3aa: CATSRAQGRGTDTQYF

j_gene: TRBJ1-2
d_gene: NA
v_gene: TRBV6-6
abundance: NA
CDR3nt: TGTGCCAGCAGTTATAGCCCCAGGGTCCCTAACTATGGCTACACCTTC
CDR3aa: CASSYSPRVPNYGYTF

j_gene: TRBJ1-1
d_gene: NA
v_gene: TRBV4-1
abundance: once
CDR3nt: TGCGCCAGCAGCCAGGAGACAGGTATGAACACTGAAGCTTTCTTT
CDR3aa: CASSQETGMNTEAFF

j_gene: TRBJ1-4
d_gene: TRBD1
v_gene: TRBV7-2
abundance: NA
CDR3nt: TGTGCCAGCAGACCGACAGGGGGCTATGAAAAACTGTTTTTT
CDR3aa: CASRPTGGYEKLFF

j_gene: TRBJ2-1
d_gene: NA
v_gene: TRBV7-2
abundance: NA
CDR3nt: TGTGCCAGCAGCTTAGTGCGGGGACTCAACAATGAGCAGTTCTTC
CDR3aa: CASSLVRGLNNEQFF

j_gene: TRBJ1-6
d_gene: TRBD1
v_gene: TRBV6-7
abundance: NA
CDR3nt: TGTGCCAGCAGTTCCGGACAGGGGGCTGTGGTTAATTCACCCCTCCACTTT
CDR3aa: CASSSGQGAVVNSPLHF

j_gene: TRBJ2-5
d_gene: NA
v_gene: TRBV7-6
abundance: NA
CDR3nt: TGTGCCAGCAGCTGGGCGGGGACGGTATTAGAGACCCAGTACTTC
CDR3aa: CASSWAGTVLETQYF

j_gene: TRBJ2-7
d_gene: TRBD1
v_gene: TRBV7-9
abundance: NA
CDR3nt: TGTGCCAGCAGCCCCAGGGGGATACCCTACGAGCAGTACTTC
CDR3aa: CASSPRGIPYEQYF

j_gene: TRBJ1-1
d_gene: NA
v_gene: TRBV7-8
abundance: NA
CDR3nt: TGTGCCAGCAGCCTAGGCCGAGGGACTCAGAACACTGAAGCTTTCTTT
CDR3aa: CASSLGRGTQNTEAFF

j_gene: TRBJ2-7
d_gene: TRBD2
v_gene: TRBV5-1
abundance: NA
CDR3nt: TGCGCCAGCACTCTGGGAGGGATCGACGAGCAGTACTTC
CDR3aa: CASTLGGIDEQYF

j_gene: TRBJ2-7
d_gene: TRBD1
v_gene: TRBV7-9
abundance: NA
CDR3nt: TGTGCCAGCAGCTTAGGGGGACAGGGATCCCACGAGCAGTACTTC
CDR3aa: CASSLGGQGSHEQYF

j_gene: TRBJ2-5
d_gene: NA
v_gene: TRBV5-4
abundance: NA
CDR3nt: TGTGCCAGCAGCTTGGCCGATAGCGAAGAGACCCAGTACTTC
CDR3aa: CASSLADSEETQYF

j_gene: TRBJ1-2
d_gene: NA
v_gene: TRBV15
abundance: NA
CDR3nt: TGTGCCACCAGCAGAGAAATAGAAACTAACTATGGCTACACCTTC
CDR3aa: CATSREIETNYGYTF

j_gene: TRBJ2-3
d_gene: NA
v_gene: TRBV4-1
abundance: NA
CDR3nt: TGCGCCAGCAGCCAAGTGCTAGCAATAGATACGCAGTATTTT
CDR3aa: CASSQVLAIDTQYF

j_gene: TRBJ2-5
d_gene: TRBD2
v_gene: TRBV5-1
abundance: many
CDR3nt: TGCGCCAGCAGCGTAGGGACTAGATCGGAGACCCAGTACTTC
CDR3aa: CASSVGTRSETQYF

j_gene: TRBJ2-2
d_gene: NA
v_gene: TRBV9
abundance: NA
CDR3nt: TGTGCCAGCAGCGAGGCGGGATACACCGGGGAGCTGTTTTTT
CDR3aa: CASSEAGYTGELFF

j_gene: TRBJ1-1
d_gene: NA
v_gene: TRBV10-3
abundance: NA
CDR3nt: TGTGCCATCAGTGATGAGGTGAACACTGAAGCTTTCTTT
CDR3aa: CAISDEVNTEAFF

j_gene: TRBJ1-2
d_gene: NA
v_gene: TRBV2
abundance: NA
CDR3nt: TGTGCCAGCAGTGAATCCCGCCAGACTATTAACTATGGCTACACCTTC
CDR3aa: CASSESRQTINYGYTF

j_gene: TRBJ1-2
d_gene: NA
v_gene: TRBV6-6
abundance: NA
CDR3nt: TGTGCCAGCAGGGGGCAGATATATGGCTACACCTTC
CDR3aa: CASRGQIYGYTF

j_gene: TRBJ2-1
d_gene: NA
v_gene: TRBV18
abundance: NA
CDR3nt: TGTGCCAGCTCACCACCGGAGGACGGTTACAATGAGCAGTTCTTC
CDR3aa: CASSPPEDGYNEQFF

j_gene: TRBJ1-2
d_gene: TRBD1
v_gene: TRBV7-2
abundance: NA
CDR3nt: TGTGCCAGCAGCCCCCGGGCAGGGGGCACCTATGGCTACACCTTC
CDR3aa: CASSPRAGGTYGYTF

j_gene: TRBJ2-3
d_gene: NA
v_gene: TRBV6-5
abundance: NA
CDR3nt: TGTGCCAGCAGCCCTGACAGTCAAGACGGGGATACGCAGTATTTT
CDR3aa: CASSPDSQDGDTQYF

j_gene: TRBJ1-5
d_gene: NA
v_gene: TRBV7-8
abundance: NA
CDR3nt: TGTGCCAGCAGCTTATGGACAGACCCTGGGGATCAGCCCCAGCATTTT
CDR3aa: CASSLWTDPGDQPQHF

j_gene: TRBJ1-2
d_gene: NA
v_gene: TRBV9
abundance: NA
CDR3nt: TGTGCCAGCAGCGTCGCCTCTAGGGGGGGGATAGATGGCTACACCTTC
CDR3aa: CASSVASRGGIDGYTF

j_gene: TRBJ2-7
d_gene: NA
v_gene: TRBV18
abundance: NA
CDR3nt: TGTGCCAGCTCACGAGCCGCGACAGGCCTCGAGCAGTACTTC
CDR3aa: CASSRAATGLEQYF

j_gene: TRBJ1-1
d_gene: NA
v_gene: TRBV11-3
abundance: NA
CDR3nt: TGTGCCAGCAGCTTAAATCTGGGTGGAACGGGTGAAGCTTTCTTT
CDR3aa: CASSLNLGGTGEAFF